This TCR beta chain stems from a study of blood T cell repertoires in COVID-19 (TCRdb year 2020). General notes on the study: Samples covering the acute and convalescent phases of COVID-19 were provided by collaborators in the United States, Italy and Spain. Samples were obtained from the ongoing ImmuneRACE study (first 160 participants) and from about 1,300 subjects provided by 6 global collaborators. Sample metadata almost always included a de-identified subject ID, COVID-19 status, age in years and sex. The material from the prospective study consisted of cDNA or gDNA derived from T cells, B-cell-depleted T cells, or PBMCs. Deeply sampled blood TCRbeta repertoires from subjects exposed to, actively infected with, or recovered from COVID-19 were included in the dataset. Where HLA class I and class II types were available, the types were taken from metadata supplied by the sample provider, not from assay-based typing. The repertoires were released in a freely available public database intended as a resource for research on the immune response to SARS-CoV-2. On the study overall, not on this receptor specifically: How much clinical and demographic metadata was included differed by source and by participant, and the metadata was provided uncurated.

In regard to this clone: Its antigen is still unknown. The sample holds no much larger clone one base away, and base qualities are not on file.

Participants in the prospective study were enrolled through a virtual design, were aged roughly 18 to 100 years, and lived in 24 United States geographic areas. In the prospective study, cohorts were assigned on the basis of participant-reported clinical history obtained from a screening survey and a study questionnaire. A participant counted as exposed if, within 2 weeks of entering the study, that participant had been in contact with someone who had a PCR-confirmed or clinician-diagnosed COVID-19 case. In the prospective study, mobile phlebotomists collected whole blood, serum and a nasopharyngeal or oropharyngeal swab from each participant. Additional blood draws and questionnaires over an approximately two-month period could optionally be provided by prospective study participants. Blood samples from the prospective study were shipped frozen or at room temperature prior to DNA extraction. TCRbeta CDR3 regions were amplified from genomic DNA by means of the immunoSEQ Assay, a bias-controlled multiplex PCR. In the authors' own workflow: Within the assay, amplification of reference gene primers was used to estimate how many nucleated cells each sample contained. To quantify the absolute abundance of each unique TCRbeta CDR3 rearrangement, sequence reads were collapsed and filtered. For each sample, productive Simpson clonality was calculated as the square root of Simpson's diversity index across productive rearrangements. The table was pulled from immuneACCESS by TCRdb, which kept in-frame rearrangements only. Such tables lose some clones; where checked, under half of the loss comes from unresolved V genes, and the rest has no known cause. The V and J calls and the clone size are those of that table, but D and trimming were determined from the DNA. Here the sample has around 250,000 clones; approximately 78% occur a single time. The ten biggest clones cover 5% of the sample.

The CDR3 numbers 17 residues from cysteine through phenylalanine. Of all the DNA, just the CDR3 is kept, 51 bases in frame from base 1. The germline V and J ends show losses of 11 bases and 2 bases respectively, and no gene match explains 15 bases of the junction. Looking up the germline V gene yields CDR1 SGHAT and CDR2 FQNNGV. The rearrangement joined TRBV11-2 to TRBJ2-2; TRBD1 aligns with 9 central bases. The TCR comes from a man aged 35-49 years who had been exposed to COVID-19. Sequenced: PBMCs or T cells enriched from blood (not recorded which). DNA sequence: TGTGCCGAGCGACCCCTACAGGGGGCGCGAAACACCGGGGAGCTGTTTTTT. It is translated as CAERPLQGARNTGELFF.